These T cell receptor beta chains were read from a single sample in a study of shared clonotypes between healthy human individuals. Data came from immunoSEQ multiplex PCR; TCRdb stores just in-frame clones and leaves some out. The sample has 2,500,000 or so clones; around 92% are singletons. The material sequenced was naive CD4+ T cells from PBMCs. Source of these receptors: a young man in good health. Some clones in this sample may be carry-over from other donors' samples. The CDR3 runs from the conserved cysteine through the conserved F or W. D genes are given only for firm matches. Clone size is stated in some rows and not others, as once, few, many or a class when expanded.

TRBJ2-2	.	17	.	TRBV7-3	TGTGCCAGCAGCTTAAACCCCGGGGGACGGCCGACCGGGGAGCTGTTTTTT	CASSLNPGGRPTGELFF
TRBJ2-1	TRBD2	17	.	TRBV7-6	TGTGCCAGCAGCCCCCGCCGGACTAGCGGGGTATACAATGAGCAGTTCTTC	CASSPRRTSGVYNEQFF
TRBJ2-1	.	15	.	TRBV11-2	TGTGCCAGCAGCCCCGGACCTACCCTATACAATGAGCAGTTCTTC	CASSPGPTLYNEQFF
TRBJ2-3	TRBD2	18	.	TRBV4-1	TGCGCCAGCAGCCAAGGAACACTAGCGGGAGGGGGGGGAGATACGCAGTATTTT	CASSQGTLAGGGGDTQYF
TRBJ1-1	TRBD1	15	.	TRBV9	TGTGCCAGCAGCGCGACAGGGGAAGAGAACACTGAAGCTTTCTTT	CASSATGEENTEAFF
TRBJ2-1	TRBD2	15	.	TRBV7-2	TGTGCCAGCAGCTTAGGACTAGCGGGGCTCAATGAGCAGTTCTTC	CASSLGLAGLNEQFF
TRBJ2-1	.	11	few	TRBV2	TGTGCCAGCAGCGAGGTCGGGATTGGGTTCTTC	CASSEVGIGFF
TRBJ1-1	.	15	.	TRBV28	TGTGCCAGCACCGCCCCTAGGGTCGTAAACACTGAAGCTTTCTTT	CASTAPRVVNTEAFF
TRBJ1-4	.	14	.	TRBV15	TGTGCCACCAGCAGAGCTGGGATACGTGAAAAACTGTTTTTT	CATSRAGIREKLFF
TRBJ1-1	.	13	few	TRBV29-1	TGCAGCGTTCGGACAGACCCGAACACTGAAGCTTTCTTT	CSVRTDPNTEAFF
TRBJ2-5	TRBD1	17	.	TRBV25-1	TGTGCCAGCAGTGTCTCCGGGACAGATACTCCAAGAGGGACCCAGTACTTC	CASSVSGTDTPRGTQYF
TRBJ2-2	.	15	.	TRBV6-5	TGTGCCAGCAGTTACGTGGGAGGAGAAACCGGGGAGCTGTTTTTT	CASSYVGGETGELFF
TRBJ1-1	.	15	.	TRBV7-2	TGTGCCAGCAGCAGGAACAGAGACATGAACACTGAAGCTTTCTTT	CASSRNRDMNTEAFF
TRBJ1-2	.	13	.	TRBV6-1	TGTGCCAGCAGTTTGGGGGCCCAGGATGGCTACACCTTC	CASSLGAQDGYTF
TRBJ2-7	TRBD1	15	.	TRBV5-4	TGTGCCAGCAGCTTCCCTAACAGGGGGGAGTACGAGCAGTACTTC	CASSFPNRGEYEQYF
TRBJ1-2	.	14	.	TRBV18	TGTGCCAGCTCATCGCTAAACAGCAACTATGGCTACACCTTC	CASSSLNSNYGYTF
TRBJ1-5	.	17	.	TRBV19	TGTGCCAGTAGTATCACCGCTTCAGGGTCTGGCAATCAGCCCCAGCATTTT	CASSITASGSGNQPQHF
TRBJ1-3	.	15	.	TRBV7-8	TGTGCCAGCAGTCCTGGGCGATTCGCTGGAAACACCATATATTTT	CASSPGRFAGNTIYF
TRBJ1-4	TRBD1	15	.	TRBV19	TGTGCCAGTAGAGAGACAGGGTCGGCTAATGAAAAACTGTTTTTT	CASRETGSANEKLFF
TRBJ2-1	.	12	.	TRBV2	TGTGCCAGCAGTGGGATTTCAAATGAGCAGTTCTTC	CASSGISNEQFF
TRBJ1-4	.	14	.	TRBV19	TGTGCCAGTAGTATAGACCCCCCGGCAGAAAAACTGTTTTTT	CASSIDPPAEKLFF
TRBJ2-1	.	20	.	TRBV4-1	TGCGCCAGCAGCCAAGTCTTTGTCCAGTCCCCTTCCGTTAGGGACAATGAGCAGTTCTTC	CASSQVFVQSPSVRDNEQFF
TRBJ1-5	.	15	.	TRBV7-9	TGTGCCAGCAGCTTAGTTGGGGGGGAAAATCAGCCCCAGCATTTT	CASSLVGGENQPQHF
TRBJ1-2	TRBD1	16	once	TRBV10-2	TGCGCCAGCAGTGGCCAGGGGCCAGGGGGCCGTAGTGGCTACACCTTC	CASSGQGPGGRSGYTF
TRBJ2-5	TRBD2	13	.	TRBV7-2	TGTGCCAGCAGCTTCGCGGGGGAAGAGACCCAGTACTTC	CASSFAGEETQYF
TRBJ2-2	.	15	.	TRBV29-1	TGCAGCGTTGCATTTGTGCGCGGGAACACCGGGGAGCTGTTTTTT	CSVAFVRGNTGELFF
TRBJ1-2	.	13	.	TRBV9	TGTGCCAGCAGTGTAGGACCGACCGATGGCTACACCTTC	CASSVGPTDGYTF
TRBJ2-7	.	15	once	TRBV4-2	TGTGCCAGCAGCCAAGATTGGGGCAGTTCCTACGAGCAGTACTTC	CASSQDWGSSYEQYF
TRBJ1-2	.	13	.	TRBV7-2	TGTGCCAGCAGCTTATATATAAAGGATGGCTACACCTTC	CASSLYIKDGYTF
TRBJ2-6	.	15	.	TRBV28	TGTGCCAGCTTACCAGGGGAAGCTGGGGCCAACGTCCTGACTTTC	CASLPGEAGANVLTF
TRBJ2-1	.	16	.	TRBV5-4	TGTGCCAGCACCGACAAGAGGGGGAGTTCGAGCAATGAGCAGTTCTTC	CASTDKRGSSSNEQFF
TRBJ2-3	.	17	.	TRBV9	TGTGCCAGCAGCGCGGACTTCATGGGACGGGCGGCAGATACGCAGTATTTT	CASSADFMGRAADTQYF
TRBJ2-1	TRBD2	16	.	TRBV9	TGTGCCAGCAGCTCCCTAGCGGGAGGGCCAGGGAATGAGCAGTTCTTC	CASSSLAGGPGNEQFF
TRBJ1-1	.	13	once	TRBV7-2	TGTGCCAGCAGCCCCCGAGTGAACACTGAAGCTTTCTTT	CASSPRVNTEAFF
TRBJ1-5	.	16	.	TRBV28	TGTGCCAGCTTTCGGGGGGAAAGGGCGGCCTATCGGCCCCAGCATTTT	CASFRGERAAYRPQHF
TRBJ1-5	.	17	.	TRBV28	TGTGCCAGCAGGTATTTAACCCCGGGACGCAGCAATCAGCCCCAGCATTTT	CASRYLTPGRSNQPQHF
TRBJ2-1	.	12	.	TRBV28	TGTGCCAGCAGTCTCCCTTGGGGTGAGCAGTTCTTC	CASSLPWGEQFF
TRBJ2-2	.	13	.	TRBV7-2	TGTGCCAGCAGCCCTGGGCGCACCGGGGAGCTGTTTTTT	CASSPGRTGELFF
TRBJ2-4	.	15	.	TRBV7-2	TGTGCCAGCAGCTTACTGGGGGGGCCCTCCAACATTCAGTACTTC	CASSLLGGPSNIQYF
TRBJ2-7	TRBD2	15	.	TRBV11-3	TGTGCCAGCAGCAAAGAAGGGACTACCAACTACGAGCAGTACTTC	CASSKEGTTNYEQYF
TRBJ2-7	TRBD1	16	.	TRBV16	TGTGCCAGCAGCCAAAGGTTACGGGACAGAGACTACGAGCAGTACTTC	CASSQRLRDRDYEQYF
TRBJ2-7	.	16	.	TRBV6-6	TGTGCCAGCAGTTACCTCGCCGAACAGGCATCCTACGAGCAGTACTTC	CASSYLAEQASYEQYF
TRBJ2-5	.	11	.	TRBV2	TGTGCCAGCAGTGAGGTGGAGACCCAGTACTTC	CASSEVETQYF
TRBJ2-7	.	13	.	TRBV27	TGTGCCAGCAGGTCCCAAGGACCGTCTCTCCCGTACTTC	CASRSQGPSLPYF
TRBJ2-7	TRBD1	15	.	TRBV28	TGTGCCAGCAGTTTGGGTCCGGGGGACAGGGTCGAGCAGTACTTC	CASSLGPGDRVEQYF
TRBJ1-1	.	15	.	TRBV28	TGTGCCAGCAGTCCCGGAGGCGGGGGGTACACTGAAGCTTTCTTT	CASSPGGGGYTEAFF
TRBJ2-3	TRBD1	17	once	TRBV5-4	TGTGCCAGCAGCTTGGAGTTTCGGGACAGGGGGGCAGATACGCAGTATTTT	CASSLEFRDRGADTQYF
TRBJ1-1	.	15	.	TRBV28	TGTGCCAGCAGATCACGCAGGGGCCTGAACACTGAAGCTTTCTTT	CASRSRRGLNTEAFF
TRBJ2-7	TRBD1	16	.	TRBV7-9	TGTGCCAGCAGCTTAGCGCGCACAGACAGGGCCTACGAGCAGTACTTC	CASSLARTDRAYEQYF
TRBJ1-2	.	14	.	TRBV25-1	TGTGCCAGCAGTGAATTTGCGGGATACTATGGCTACACCTTC	CASSEFAGYYGYTF
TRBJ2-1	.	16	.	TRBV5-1	TGCGCCAGCAGCCCGCTAGCCGGGTCTACCTACAATGAGCAGTTCTTC	CASSPLAGSTYNEQFF
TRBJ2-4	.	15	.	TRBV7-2	TGTGCCAGCAGCTTAGCTATCGGACAGCCGAACATTCAGTACTTC	CASSLAIGQPNIQYF
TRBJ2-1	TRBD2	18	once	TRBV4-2	TGTGCCAGCAGCCCATGGGGCGGGAGTCCTCCCCCCTACAATGAGCAGTTCTTC	CASSPWGGSPPPYNEQFF
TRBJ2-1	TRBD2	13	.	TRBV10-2	TGCGCCAGCGGTCCGACCGGCGGGAGGAGGCCGTTCTTC	CASGPTGGRRPFF